One and the same sample provided the 13 T cell receptor beta chains below, sequenced in a study of blood T cell repertoires in COVID-19 (dated by TCRdb to 2018 to 2021). The library was made by the immunoSEQ multiplex PCR assay. This is the immuneACCESS table as TCRdb keeps it, with only in-frame sequences that have V and J called. A part of the clones is gone; compared with another copy, unresolved V genes explain less than half, and the rest is unexplained. The sample yields some 160,000 clones; about four fifths were counted once. The top ten constitute about 3.7% of the sample. The source material was PBMCs or T cells enriched from blood (not recorded which). The receptors were sampled from a woman aged 60-70 years who had recovered from COVID-19.

CDR3 sequence: CSASRTGSYEQYF. The CDR3 DNA is TGCAGTGCTAGTCGGACAGGATCCTACGAGCAGTACTTC. This chain links TRBV20-1 with TRBJ2-7; TRBD1 aligns across 7 bases. Looked up from germline, CDR1 is DFQATT and CDR2 is SNEGSKA (reference sequence). The length of the CDR3 is 13 residues. V was pared by 3 bases and J by 1 base, with 3 bases of the junction left unmatched.

This clone occurred once. The rearrangement joins TRBV5-1 to TRBJ2-6; D unresolved. Germline values: CDR1 SGHRS, CDR2 YFSETQ. Trimming cost V 1 base and J 2 bases, with 7 bases left between them. The CDR3 sequence is 15 residues long. CDR3 nucleotide sequence: TGCGCCAGCAGCTTGATGGCCCCTGGGGCCAACGTCCTGACTTTC. It yields the protein CASSLMAPGANVLTF. Combining the CDR3 with reference TRBV5-1 and TRBJ2-6 gives the whole variable domain KAGVTQTPRYLIKTRGQQVTLSCSPISGHRSVSWYQQTPGQGLQFLFEYFSETQRNKGNFPGRFSGRQFSNSRSEMNVSTLELGDSALYLCASSLMAPGANVLTFGAGSRLTVL.

CDR3: CASSLLAGGTSYEQYF. The CDR3 DNA reads TGTGCCAGCAGTCTACTTGCGGGGGGCACCTCCTACGAGCAGTACTTC. This chain uses TRBV13 with TRBJ2-7; 8 bases fit TRBD2. The CDR3 totals 16 residues. Germline-derived CDR1 and CDR2 are PRHDT and FYEKMQ (reference sequence). Losses at the gene ends were 6 bases for V and 0 bases for J; bases not matched to a gene: 10.

This chain uses TRBV12-3 or TRBV12-4 with TRBJ2-5; D not certain. This CDR3 is built from 13 residues. V was trimmed by 3 bases and J by 6 bases, leaving 11 bases between them. CDR3 amino acids: CASSLAVRKTQYF. The CDR3 region has the DNA TGTGCCAGCAGTTTGGCGGTAAGAAAGACCCAGTACTTC.

As to this clone: At the DNA level, this CDR3 is encoded by other sequences in the same sample as well. The chain couples TRBV19 to TRBJ1-2; D possibly corresponds to TRBD1 (6 bases). The CDR3 extends over 14 amino acids. Between the trimmed V and J ends, which lost 3 bases and 5 bases, there was a span of 13 bases. Germline CDR1 reads LNHDA; CDR2 reads SQIVND (reference sequence). CDR3 DNA sequence: TGTGCCAGTAGTATGGGCAGGGGCCCTTATGGCTACACCTTC. Protein product: CASSMGRGPYGYTF.

The chain has TRBV14 and TRBJ2-3; perhaps TRBD1 as D (7 bases). This CDR3 is 16 amino acids long. The germline gives CDR1 SGHDN, CDR2 FVKESK. The germline V and J ends were trimmed by 4 bases and 5 bases, with 19 bases remaining between them. The CDR3: CASSPPPGGLEDTQYF. The DNA of the CDR3 is TGTGCCAGCAGCCCCCCACCAGGGGGGCTTGAAGATACGCAGTATTTT.

This chain joins TRBV9 and TRBJ1-2, with a possible D match to TRBD1 (5 bases). The V end lost 3 bases, the J end lost 8 bases, and 11 bases lay between the germline ends. The CDR3 runs to 12 residues. Germline CDR1 reads SGDLS; CDR2 reads YYNGEE. Written as DNA, the CDR3 is TGTGCCAGCAGCGCCCTCCAGGGAGGCTACACCTTC. Translation: CASSALQGGYTF.

The genes are TRBV7-8 and TRBJ1-5; D not resolved. Germline CDR1 is SGHVS and CDR2 is FQNEAQ. Trimming stripped 1 base from V and 0 bases from J, with 10 bases between. There are 16 residues in the CDR3. This chain's CDR3 is CASSLGQSDSNQPQHF. For the CDR3, the DNA is TGTGCCAGCAGCTTAGGGCAGTCCGATAGCAATCAGCCCCAGCATTTT.

The chain combines TRBV27 with TRBJ2-1, with 9 nucleotides matching TRBD1. CDR1 is MNHEY, CDR2 SMNVEV, per germline (reference sequence). This CDR3 has 15 amino acids. The trim removed 6 bases at V and 6 bases at J, leaving 9 bases unmatched. CDR3 coding DNA: TGTGCCAGCAGGAACAACCGGGACAGGGTCAATGAGCAGTTCTTC. Residues: CASRNNRDRVNEQFF.

The chain combines TRBV27 with TRBJ1-5, with 11 bases aligning to TRBD1. Germline CDR1 is MNHEY and CDR2 is SMNVEV (reference sequence). CDR3 size: 17 residues. The V segment lost 4 bases and the J segment 1 base; nucleotides outside the gene matches: 6. The CDR3 nucleotides are TGTGCCAGCAGTTGGACAGGGGGCGGGTTAAGCAATCAGCCCCAGCATTTT. Translating gives CASSWTGGGLSNQPQHF.

The rearrangement joins TRBV5-4 to TRBJ2-5; TRBD2 aligns across 10 bases. V gave up 5 bases and J gave up 2 bases; unmatched junction bases: 6. The CDR3 runs 15 residues. From germline, CDR1 is SGHNT and CDR2 YYREEE (reference sequence). The CDR3 bases are TGTGCCAGCAGGCCTAGCGGGGGTCTACAAGAGACCCAGTACTTC. Translation gives CASRPSGGLQETQYF.

The rearrangement uses TRBV7-8 and TRBJ2-7, with TRBD2 matching 9 bases. Germline V gene data show CDR1 as SGHVS and CDR2 as FQNEAQ. V lost 5 bases to trimming and J lost 5 bases; unmatched junction nucleotides: 4. The CDR3 loop spans 13 amino acids. CDR3 in DNA: TGTGCCAGCAGCCGACTAGCGGCCGACGAGCAGTACTTC. Its protein is CASSRLAADEQYF.

The J gene is TRBJ2-1, the V gene TRBV6-5; 8 nucleotides line up with TRBD2. Germline loops: CDR1 MNHEY, CDR2 SVGAGI. This CDR3 contains 15 residues. V lost 7 bases to trimming and J lost 10 bases; unmatched junction nucleotides: 15. The CDR3 region is CASIPGTRSLEEQFF. Here the CDR3 DNA reads TGTGCCAGCATACCCGGGACTAGAAGTTTGGAAGAGCAGTTCTTC.